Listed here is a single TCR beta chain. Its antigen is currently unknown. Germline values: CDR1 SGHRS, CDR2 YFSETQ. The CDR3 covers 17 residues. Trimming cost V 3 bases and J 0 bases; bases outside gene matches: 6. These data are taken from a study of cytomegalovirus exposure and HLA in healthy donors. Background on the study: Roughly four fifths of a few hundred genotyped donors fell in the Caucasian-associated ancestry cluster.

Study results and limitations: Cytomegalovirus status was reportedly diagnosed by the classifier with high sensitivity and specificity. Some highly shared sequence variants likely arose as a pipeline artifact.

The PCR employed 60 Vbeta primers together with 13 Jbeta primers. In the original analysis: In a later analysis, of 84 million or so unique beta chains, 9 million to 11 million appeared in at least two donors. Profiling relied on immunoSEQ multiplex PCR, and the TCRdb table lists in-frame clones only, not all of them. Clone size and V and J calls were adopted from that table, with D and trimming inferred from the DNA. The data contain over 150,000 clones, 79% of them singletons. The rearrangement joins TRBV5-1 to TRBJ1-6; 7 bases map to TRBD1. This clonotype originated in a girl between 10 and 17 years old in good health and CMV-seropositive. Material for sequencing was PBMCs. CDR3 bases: TGCGCCAGCAGCTCAGAACAGGGGAGCTCCTATAATTCACCCCTCCACTTT. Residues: CASSSEQGSSYNSPLHF. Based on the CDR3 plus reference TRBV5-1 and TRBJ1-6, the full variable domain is KAGVTQTPRYLIKTRGQQVTLSCSPISGHRSVSWYQQTPGQGLQFLFEYFSETQRNKGNFPGRFSGRQFSNSRSEMNVSTLELGDSALYLCASSSEQGSSYNSPLHFGNGTRLTVT.